A single sample gave rise to the 30 T cell receptor beta chains below, sequenced in a study of shared T cell receptors in the human thymus. Some clones are missing from TCRdb's copy, which holds only in-frame ones; the method was immunoSEQ multiplex PCR. In the table there are hundreds of thousands of clones, around 87% of which are singletons. A further study also used this sample, focusing on human thymus T cells.

Sequencing was carried out using thymocytes. The origin of the receptors is a boy younger than two with a congenital heart defect.

J is TRBJ1-3 and V is TRBV25-1; the D gene is possibly TRBD1 (6 bases). CDR1 MGHDK and CDR2 SYGVNS come from the germline V gene. Trimming took off 5 bases at V and 3 bases at J, with 23 bases between the two ends. The CDR3 sequence is 18 residues long. CDR3 in amino acids: CASSNTRYPQGNGNTIYF. CDR3 in DNA: TGTGCCAGCAGTAACACCCGCTACCCCCAGGGGAATGGAAACACCATATATTTT.

This chain joins TRBV13 and TRBJ1-3; D is unclear. Trimming took 3 bases from V and 3 from J, leaving 9 bases between them. This CDR3 region has 14 residues. Germline V CDR1 and CDR2: PRHDT, FYEKMQ (reference sequence). The CDR3 DNA reads as TGTGCCAGCAGCTTCCGAGGGTTTGGAAACACCATATATTTT. It specifies CASSFRGFGNTIYF.

J is TRBJ1-3 and V is TRBV4-3; D uncertain. Trimming cost V 0 bases and J 0 bases, with 15 bases left between them. CDR1 LGHNA and CDR2 YSLEER come from the germline V gene. This CDR3 has 18 amino acids. As DNA, the CDR3 is TGCGCCAGCAGCCAAGATCCGGGATTCGAGCTCTCTGGAAACACCATATATTTT. Protein: CASSQDPGFELSGNTIYF.

Turning to this clone: The sample contains more than one DNA sequence encoding this CDR3. This chain links TRBV28 with TRBJ1-5, with 8 bases aligning to TRBD1. Germline lookup yields CDR1 MDHEN and CDR2 SYDVKM. The CDR3 has 14 amino acids. The V segment lost 6 bases and the J segment 0 bases; nucleotides outside the gene matches: 1. CDR3 in amino acids: CASRDRGSNQPQHF. The CDR3 DNA sequence: TGTGCCAGCAGAGACAGGGGTAGCAATCAGCCCCAGCATTTT.

The chain links TRBV9 to TRBJ2-7, with D tentatively TRBD1 (5 bases). The CDR3 loop spans 13 amino acids. Germline CDR1 is SGDLS and CDR2 is YYNGEE. With 0 bases removed from V and 5 bases from J, the gap between germline ends came to 9 bases. CDR3 sequence reads: CASSVGQTDEQYF. In DNA, the CDR3 is TGTGCCAGCAGCGTAGGCCAGACAGACGAGCAGTACTTC.

This sequence joins TRBV7-9 and TRBJ2-7, with 10 nucleotides matching TRBD1. Germline loops: CDR1 SEHNR, CDR2 FQNEAQ (reference sequence). CDR3 length equals 15 residues. Unmatched junction bases numbered 7, after V lost 5 bases and J lost 3 bases. The CDR3, as DNA: TGTGCCAGCAGCCTGATCGGGACAGGGGTCTACGAGCAGTACTTC. It codes for CASSLIGTGVYEQYF.

V and J are TRBV6-5 and TRBJ2-2, with D unclear. Germline-derived CDR1 and CDR2 are MNHEY and SVGAGI. Trimming shortened V by 5 bases and J by 0 bases, and 7 bases separated the two germline ends. The CDR3 runs to 14 residues. The CDR3 protein is CASSAYANTGELFF. CDR3 sequence (DNA): TGTGCCAGCAGTGCCTACGCGAACACCGGGGAGCTGTTTTTT.

This rearrangement joins TRBV5-1 to TRBJ1-1; D is perhaps TRBD1 (6 bases). The CDR3 loop spans 19 amino acids. Trimming stripped 0 bases from V and 3 bases from J, with 24 bases between. Germline V CDR1 and CDR2: SGHRS, YFSETQ. As DNA, the CDR3 is TGCGCCAGCAGCTTGGCCCGGGCGGGGGGGCTGAGGATGGACACTGAAGCTTTCTTT. It codes for CASSLARAGGLRMDTEAFF.

V and J are TRBV5-4 and TRBJ2-5, with TRBD2 matching 8 bases. The germline gives CDR1 SGHNT, CDR2 YYREEE (reference sequence). This CDR3 is built from 15 residues. The junction had 10 bases not matched to a gene; V was cut back by 4 bases and J by 5 bases. This CDR3 is CASSMTSSGGETQYF. DNA of the CDR3: TGTGCCAGCAGCATGACGTCGTCGGGGGGGGAGACCCAGTACTTC.

This sequence joins TRBV7-2 and TRBJ2-5; 8 bases line up with TRBD2. Germline V gives CDR1 SGHTA, CDR2 FQGNSA. J lost 5 bases, V lost 4 bases, and 12 bases had no gene match. This CDR3 comprises 16 residues. The CDR3, as DNA: TGTGCCAGCAGCTCTACCTTTGGGACTAGGAATGAGACCCAGTACTTC. Its translation is CASSSTFGTRNETQYF.

J is TRBJ1-1 and V is TRBV7-2; no reliable D call. The germline V gene encodes CDR1 SGHTA and CDR2 FQGNSA. The CDR3 length is 14 residues. V gave up 7 bases and J gave up 0 bases, with 12 bases separating them. This CDR3 reads CASTYVVMNTEAFF. The CDR3 bases are TGTGCCAGCACCTACGTTGTAATGAACACTGAAGCTTTCTTT.

V and J are TRBV7-6 and TRBJ2-7; 7 nucleotides match TRBD2. This CDR3 comprises 14 residues. Germline CDR1 reads SGHVS; CDR2 reads FNYEAQ. The V segment lost 3 bases and the J segment 3 bases; nucleotides outside the gene matches: 5. This CDR3 reads CASSLASGGYEQYF. The DNA of the CDR3 is TGTGCCAGCAGCTTGGCTTCGGGGGGCTACGAGCAGTACTTC.

The chain recombines TRBV5-1 with TRBJ2-7; 8 nucleotides agree with TRBD1. J lost 0 bases, V lost 5 bases, and 10 bases had no gene match. Germline V CDR1 and CDR2: SGHRS, YFSETQ. The CDR3 has 16 residues. CDR3 sequence: CASSGGQDRVSYEQYF. CDR3 DNA: TGCGCCAGCAGTGGGGGTCAGGACAGGGTCTCCTACGAGCAGTACTTC.

The J gene is TRBJ2-1, the V gene TRBV9; TRBD2 agrees at 12 bases. The length of the CDR3 is 16 residues. Germline-derived CDR1 and CDR2 are SGDLS and YYNGEE. With 1 base clipped from V and 5 bases from J, the junction kept 4 bases outside the gene matches. CDR3 sequence reads: CASSVLAGGLNNEQFF. The CDR3 DNA follows: TGTGCCAGCAGCGTACTAGCGGGGGGGCTTAACAATGAGCAGTTCTTC. Combining the CDR3 with reference TRBV9 and TRBJ2-1 gives the whole variable domain DSGVTQTPKHLITATGQRVTLRCSPRSGDLSVYWYQQSLDQGLQFLIQYYNGEERAKGNILERFSAQQFPDLHSELNLSSLELGDSALYFCASSVLAGGLNNEQFFGPGTRLTVL.

The chain is built from TRBV28 and TRBJ1-1, with a weak D call TRBD1 (6 bases). The germline V and J ends were trimmed by 5 bases and 0 bases, with 13 bases remaining between them. The CDR3 runs 15 residues. Per germline, CDR1 MDHEN and CDR2 SYDVKM. CDR3 sequence (DNA): TGTGCCAGCAGTAAACAGGGTGGAGTGAACACTGAAGCTTTCTTT. The encoded protein is CASSKQGGVNTEAFF. Combining the CDR3 with reference TRBV28 and TRBJ1-1 gives the whole variable domain DVKVTQSSRYLVKRTGEKVFLECVQDMDHENMFWYRQDPGLGLRLIYFSYDVKMKEKGDIPEGYSVSREKKERFSLILESASTNQTSMYLCASSKQGGVNTEAFFGQGTRLTVV.

The chain employs TRBV19 and TRBJ2-4, with a tentative D call TRBD1 (5 bases). This CDR3 has 16 amino acids. CDR1 LNHDA and CDR2 SQIVND come from the germline V gene (reference sequence). Trimming left V 4 bases short and J 0 bases short, with 13 bases between. The CDR3 DNA reads TGTGCCAGTAGTAAACCCGACAGACTAGCCAAAAACATTCAGTACTTC. Translated: CASSKPDRLAKNIQYF.

The chain has TRBV25-1 and TRBJ1-2, with D unresolved. The CDR3 loop spans 14 amino acids. V shed 4 bases and J shed 6 bases, with 15 bases lying between them. The germline V gene encodes CDR1 MGHDK and CDR2 SYGVNS. For the CDR3, the DNA is TGTGCCAGCAGTGCCTCCCGACCGGAGAATGGCTACACCTTC. It specifies CASSASRPENGYTF.

The chain carries TRBV15 and TRBJ2-7, with 10 bases fitting TRBD1. This CDR3 is built from 17 residues. Germline V CDR1 and CDR2: LNHNV, YYDKDF (reference sequence). The trim removed 0 bases at V and 5 bases at J, leaving 10 bases unmatched. For the CDR3, the DNA is TGTGCCACCAGCAGAGATTTTCCGGGGACAGGGGAACACGAGCAGTACTTC. Its protein is CATSRDFPGTGEHEQYF.

The chain employs TRBV27 and TRBJ1-2, with D unresolved. Trimming pared 6 bases from V and 1 base from J, leaving 9 bases between. CDR3 size: 13 residues. The germline V gene has CDR1 MNHEY and CDR2 SMNVEV (reference sequence). The CDR3 loop reads CASRLTNNYGYTF. CDR3 coding DNA: TGTGCCAGCAGACTCACTAATAACTATGGCTACACCTTC.

The chain recombines TRBV7-3 with TRBJ2-5; 8 bases are shared with TRBD1. Germline V gene data show CDR1 as SGHTA and CDR2 as FQGTGA. The CDR3 is 15 amino acids. The V gene end was trimmed by 2 bases and the J gene end by 4 bases; junction bases not matched to a gene: 6. CDR3 protein: CASSLWTGRGETQYF. CDR3 bases: TGTGCCAGCAGCTTATGGACAGGGCGAGGAGAGACCCAGTACTTC.

This chain links TRBV7-2 with TRBJ2-1; D unresolved. The CDR3 has 17 amino acids. Trimming took 0 bases from V and 0 from J, leaving 12 bases between them. CDR1 is SGHTA and CDR2 is FQGNSA in the germline V gene. The CDR3 DNA follows: TGTGCCAGCAGCTTAGCGCTACCCCTGAGCTCCTACAATGAGCAGTTCTTC. Protein product: CASSLALPLSSYNEQFF. The full variable domain, rest sourced from reference TRBV7-2 and TRBJ2-1, is GAGVSQSPSNKVTEKGKDVELRCDPISGHTALYWYRQSLGQGLEFLIYFQGNSAPDKSGLPSDRFSAERTGGSVSTLTIQRTQQEDSAVYLCASSLALPLSSYNEQFFGPGTRLTVL.

The CDR3 here is CASRTGLWGANVLTF. CDR3 bases: TGTGCCAGCAGAACAGGGCTTTGGGGGGCCAACGTCCTGACTTTC. The J gene is TRBJ2-6, the V gene TRBV28, with a weak D call TRBD1 (6 bases). This CDR3 spans 15 amino acids. The V gene lost 6 bases and the J gene lost 4 bases, with 13 bases spanning the gap. CDR1 and CDR2 (germline): MDHEN, SYDVKM.

The count of this clone is one. This sequence joins TRBV28 and TRBJ1-1; D is perhaps TRBD1 (5 bases). Trimming cost V 5 bases and J 3 bases, with 16 bases left between them. Germline loops: CDR1 MDHEN, CDR2 SYDVKM. The CDR3 totals 15 residues. The DNA of the CDR3 is TGTGCCAGCAGTCCCCTCTGGGGCCTACACACTGAAGCTTTCTTT. Translation: CASSPLWGLHTEAFF.

The chain is built from TRBV5-1 and TRBJ2-7; TRBD1 agrees at 9 bases. The junction had 2 bases not matched to a gene; V was cut back by 5 bases and J by 2 bases. Germline-derived CDR1 and CDR2 are SGHRS and YFSETQ. This CDR3 has 13 residues. The CDR3 loop is CASSGQGTYEQYF. In DNA form, the CDR3 reads TGCGCCAGCAGTGGACAGGGGACCTACGAGCAGTACTTC.

V is TRBV9 and J is TRBJ1-2; 7 bases match TRBD1. CDR1 is SGDLS and CDR2 is YYNGEE in the germline V gene. The length of the CDR3 is 14 residues. Losses at the gene ends were 0 bases for V and 4 bases for J; bases not matched to a gene: 3. For the CDR3, the DNA is TGTGCCAGCAGCGTAGGGGACAGTCCCTATGGCTACACCTTC. This gives the protein CASSVGDSPYGYTF.

The chain is built from TRBV28 and TRBJ1-4; D may be TRBD1 (5 bases). Germline V gene data show CDR1 as MDHEN and CDR2 as SYDVKM. This CDR3 contains 16 residues. V was clipped by 6 bases and J by 3 bases, with 17 bases between them. For the CDR3, the DNA is TGTGCCAGCAGCCTCGGGGGTGTACCACCTAATGAAAAACTGTTTTTT. Translating it yields CASSLGGVPPNEKLFF.

Regarding this clone: The same CDR3 also results from other DNA sequences found in this sample. V usage is TRBV27 and J usage is TRBJ2-1, with 11 bases lining up with TRBD2. The CDR3 length is 15 residues. Germline trimming cut 2 bases from V and 3 bases from J; bases unmatched to any gene: 0. CDR1 is MNHEY and CDR2 is SMNVEV in the germline V gene (reference sequence). The CDR3 loop reads CASSLLAGGYNEQFF. In nucleotides, the CDR3 is TGTGCCAGCAGTTTACTAGCGGGGGGCTACAATGAGCAGTTCTTC.

This chain joins TRBV2 and TRBJ2-5, with 9 bases aligning to TRBD1. The end of the DNA fits TRBJ2-7 better, so the J call may be wrong. This CDR3 is 14 amino acids long. Germline loops: CDR1 SNHLY, CDR2 FYNNEI. CDR3 nucleotides: TGTGCCAGCAGACACCGGGACAGGGCCTACGAGCAGTACTTC. This gives the protein CASRHRDRAYEQYF.

The rearrangement uses TRBV27 and TRBJ2-2; 8 bases are a match to TRBD2. V dropped 0 bases and J dropped 1; count of bases not matched to a gene: 13. The CDR3 contains 20 residues. CDR1 and CDR2 from the germline V gene are MNHEY and SMNVEV (reference sequence). The CDR3 nucleotides are TGTGCCAGCAGTTTATCTACACCCTGTACTAGCGGAAAGAACACCGGGGAGCTGTTTTTT. Translation gives CASSLSTPCTSGKNTGELFF.

The chain is built from TRBV28 and TRBJ1-2; TRBD1 aligns across 7 bases. The CDR3 runs to 15 residues. J gave up 8 bases and V 3 bases, and 12 bases lay outside the gene matches. CDR1 and CDR2 (germline): MDHEN, SYDVKM. The CDR3 bases are TGTGCCAGCAGTTTCGTCGACAGGGTGGACCCAGGCTACACCTTC. It encodes CASSFVDRVDPGYTF.